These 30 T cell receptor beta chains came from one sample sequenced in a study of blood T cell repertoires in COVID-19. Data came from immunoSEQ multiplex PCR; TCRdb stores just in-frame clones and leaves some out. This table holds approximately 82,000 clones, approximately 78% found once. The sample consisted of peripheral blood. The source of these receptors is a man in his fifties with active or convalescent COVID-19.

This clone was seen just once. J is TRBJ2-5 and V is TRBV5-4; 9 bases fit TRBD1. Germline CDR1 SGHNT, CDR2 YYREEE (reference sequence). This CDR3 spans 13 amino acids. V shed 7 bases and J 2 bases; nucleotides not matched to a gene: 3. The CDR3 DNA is TGTGCCAGCGGACAGGGGACACAAGAGACCCAGTACTTC. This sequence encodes CASGQGTQETQYF.

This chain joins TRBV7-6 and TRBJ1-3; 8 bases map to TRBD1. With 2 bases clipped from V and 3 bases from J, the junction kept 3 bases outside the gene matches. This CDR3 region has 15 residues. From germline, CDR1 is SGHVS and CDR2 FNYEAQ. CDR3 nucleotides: TGTGCCAGCAGCTTAAGTACAGGGGGTGGAAACACCATATATTTT. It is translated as CASSLSTGGGNTIYF.

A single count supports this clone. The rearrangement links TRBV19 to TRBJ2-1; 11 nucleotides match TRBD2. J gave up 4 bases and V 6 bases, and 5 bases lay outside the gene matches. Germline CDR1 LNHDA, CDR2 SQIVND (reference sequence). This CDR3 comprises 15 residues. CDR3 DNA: TGTGCCAGTAGCGTAGCGGGGGGGCCATACAATGAGCAGTTCTTC. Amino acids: CASSVAGGPYNEQFF.

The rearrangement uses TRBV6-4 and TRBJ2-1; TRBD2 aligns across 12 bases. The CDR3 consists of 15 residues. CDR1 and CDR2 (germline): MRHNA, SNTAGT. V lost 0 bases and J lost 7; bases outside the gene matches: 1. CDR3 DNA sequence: TGTGCCAGCAGTGACTCACTAGCGGGGGGAAATGAGCAGTTCTTC. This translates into CASSDSLAGGNEQFF.

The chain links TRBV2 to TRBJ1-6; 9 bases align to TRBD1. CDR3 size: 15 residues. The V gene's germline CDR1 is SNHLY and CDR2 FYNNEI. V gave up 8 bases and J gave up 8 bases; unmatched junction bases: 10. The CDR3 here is CASAFGDREYSPLHF. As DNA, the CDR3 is TGTGCCAGCGCCTTTGGGGACAGGGAATATTCACCCCTCCACTTT. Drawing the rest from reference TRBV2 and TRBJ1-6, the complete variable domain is EPEVTQTPSHQVTQMGQEVILRCVPISNHLYFYWYRQILGQKVEFLVSFYNNEISEKSEIFDDQFSVERPDGSNFTLKIRSTKLEDSAMYFCASAFGDREYSPLHFGNGTRLTVT.

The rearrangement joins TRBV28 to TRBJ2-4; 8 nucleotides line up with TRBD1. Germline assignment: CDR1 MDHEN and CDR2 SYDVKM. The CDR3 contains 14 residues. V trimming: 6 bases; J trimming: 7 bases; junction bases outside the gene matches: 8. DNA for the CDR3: TGTGCCAGCAGGTCCGACAGGGGTCGGAACATTCAGTACTTC. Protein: CASRSDRGRNIQYF.

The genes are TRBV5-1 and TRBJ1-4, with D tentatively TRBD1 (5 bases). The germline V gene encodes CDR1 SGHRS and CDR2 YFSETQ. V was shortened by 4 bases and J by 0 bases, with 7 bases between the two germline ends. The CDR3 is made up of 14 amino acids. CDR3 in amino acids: CASSPTATNEKLFF. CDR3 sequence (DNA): TGCGCCAGCAGCCCGACAGCAACTAATGAAAAACTGTTTTTT.

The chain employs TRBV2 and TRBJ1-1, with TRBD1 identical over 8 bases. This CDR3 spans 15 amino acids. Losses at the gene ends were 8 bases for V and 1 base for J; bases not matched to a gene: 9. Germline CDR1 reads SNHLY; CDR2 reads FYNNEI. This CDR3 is CASGTGFVWNTEAFF. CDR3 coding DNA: TGTGCCAGCGGGACAGGCTTCGTGTGGAACACTGAAGCTTTCTTT.

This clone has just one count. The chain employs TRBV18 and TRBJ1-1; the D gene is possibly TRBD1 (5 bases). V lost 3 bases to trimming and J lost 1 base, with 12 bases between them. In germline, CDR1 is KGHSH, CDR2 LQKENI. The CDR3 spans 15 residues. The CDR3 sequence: CASSPQGRGNTEAFF. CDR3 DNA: TGTGCCAGCTCACCCCAGGGTAGAGGGAACACTGAAGCTTTCTTT.

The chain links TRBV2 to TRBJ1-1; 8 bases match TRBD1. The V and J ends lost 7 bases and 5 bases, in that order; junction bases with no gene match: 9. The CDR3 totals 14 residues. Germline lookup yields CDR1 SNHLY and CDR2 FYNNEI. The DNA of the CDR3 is TGTGCCAGCAAGGGGGAAACAGGGGGGACTGAAGCTTTCTTT. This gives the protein CASKGETGGTEAFF.

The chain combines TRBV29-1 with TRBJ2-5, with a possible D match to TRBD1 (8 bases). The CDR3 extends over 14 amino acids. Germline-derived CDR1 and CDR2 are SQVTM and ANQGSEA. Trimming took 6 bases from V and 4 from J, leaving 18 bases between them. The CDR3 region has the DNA TGCAGCGTGAAAAAAACAGGGGGGGGAGAGACCCAGTACTTC. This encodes CSVKKTGGGETQYF.

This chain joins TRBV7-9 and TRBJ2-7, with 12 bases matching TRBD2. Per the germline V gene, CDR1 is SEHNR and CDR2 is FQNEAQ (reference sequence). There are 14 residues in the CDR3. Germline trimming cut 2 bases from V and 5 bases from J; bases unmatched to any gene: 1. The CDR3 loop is CASSLPSGGDEQYF. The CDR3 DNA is TGTGCCAGCAGCTTACCTAGCGGGGGGGACGAGCAGTACTTC.

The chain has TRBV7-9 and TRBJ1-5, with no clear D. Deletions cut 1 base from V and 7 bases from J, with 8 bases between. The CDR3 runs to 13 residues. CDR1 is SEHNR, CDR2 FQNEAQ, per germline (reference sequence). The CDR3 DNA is TGTGCCAGCAGCTTAGGCCCGGGACAGCCCCAGCATTTT. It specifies CASSLGPGQPQHF.

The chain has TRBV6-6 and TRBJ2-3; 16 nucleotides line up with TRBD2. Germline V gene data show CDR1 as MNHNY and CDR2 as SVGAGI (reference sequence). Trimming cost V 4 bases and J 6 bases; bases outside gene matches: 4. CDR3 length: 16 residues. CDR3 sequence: CASSWGLAGGLDTQYF. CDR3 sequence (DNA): TGTGCCAGCAGTTGGGGACTAGCGGGGGGGTTGGATACGCAGTATTTT.

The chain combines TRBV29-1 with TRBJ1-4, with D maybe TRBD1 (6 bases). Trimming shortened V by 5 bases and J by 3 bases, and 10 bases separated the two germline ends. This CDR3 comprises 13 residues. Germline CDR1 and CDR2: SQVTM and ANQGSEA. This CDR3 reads CSVRGLANEKLFF. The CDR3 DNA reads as TGCAGCGTTAGGGGGTTAGCTAATGAAAAACTGTTTTTT.

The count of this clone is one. This CDR3 is CAISDAGIGGNTIYF. CDR3 in DNA: TGTGCCATCAGTGACGCGGGGATAGGTGGAAACACCATATATTTT. The chain uses TRBV10-3 and TRBJ1-3; D unclear. This CDR3 comprises 15 residues. Germline V CDR1 and CDR2: ENHRY, SYGVKD. V shed 3 bases and J shed 3 bases, with 12 bases lying between them.

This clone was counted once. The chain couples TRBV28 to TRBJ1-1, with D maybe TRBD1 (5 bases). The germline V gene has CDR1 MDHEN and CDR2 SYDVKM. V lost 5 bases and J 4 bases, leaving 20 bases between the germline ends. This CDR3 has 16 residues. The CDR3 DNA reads TGTGCCAGCAGTCGACCGGGGGTACTTCTTGCCACTGAAGCTTTCTTT. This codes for CASSRPGVLLATEAFF. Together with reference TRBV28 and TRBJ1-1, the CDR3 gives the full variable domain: DVKVTQSSRYLVKRTGEKVFLECVQDMDHENMFWYRQDPGLGLRLIYFSYDVKMKEKGDIPEGYSVSREKKERFSLILESASTNQTSMYLCASSRPGVLLATEAFFGQGTRLTVV.

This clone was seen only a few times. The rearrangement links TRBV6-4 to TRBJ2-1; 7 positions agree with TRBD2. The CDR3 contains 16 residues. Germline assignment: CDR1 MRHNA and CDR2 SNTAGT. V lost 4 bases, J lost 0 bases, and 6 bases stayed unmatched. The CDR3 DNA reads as TGTGCCAGCAGTGCCCAAGCGGGGAGCTCCTACAATGAGCAGTTCTTC. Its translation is CASSAQAGSSYNEQFF.

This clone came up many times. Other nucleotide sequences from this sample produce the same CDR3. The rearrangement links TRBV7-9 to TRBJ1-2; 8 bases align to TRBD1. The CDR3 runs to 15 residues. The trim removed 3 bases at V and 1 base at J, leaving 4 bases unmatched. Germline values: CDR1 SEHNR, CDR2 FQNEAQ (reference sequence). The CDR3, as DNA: TGTGCCAGCAGCTTTGGGACAGGTGGTAACTATGGCTACACCTTC. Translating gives CASSFGTGGNYGYTF. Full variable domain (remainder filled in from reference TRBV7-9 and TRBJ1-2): DTGVSQNPRHKITKRGQNVTFRCDPISEHNRLYWYRQTLGQGPEFLTYFQNEAQLEKSRLLSDRFSAERPKGSFSTLEIQRTEQGDSAMYLCASSFGTGGNYGYTFGSGTRLTVV.

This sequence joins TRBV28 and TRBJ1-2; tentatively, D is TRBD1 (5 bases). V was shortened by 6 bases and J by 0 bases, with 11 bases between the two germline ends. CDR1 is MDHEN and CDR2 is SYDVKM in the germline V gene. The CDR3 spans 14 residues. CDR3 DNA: TGTGCCAGCAGCCCTGGGGCGGCTAACTATGGCTACACCTTC. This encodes CASSPGAANYGYTF.

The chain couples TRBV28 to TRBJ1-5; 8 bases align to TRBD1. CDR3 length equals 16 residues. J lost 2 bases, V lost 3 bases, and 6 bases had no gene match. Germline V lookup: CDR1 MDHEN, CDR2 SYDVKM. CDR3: CASSLRQGKGNQPQHF. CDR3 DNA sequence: TGTGCCAGCAGTTTGAGACAGGGGAAAGGCAATCAGCCCCAGCATTTT. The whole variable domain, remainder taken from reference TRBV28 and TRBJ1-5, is DVKVTQSSRYLVKRTGEKVFLECVQDMDHENMFWYRQDPGLGLRLIYFSYDVKMKEKGDIPEGYSVSREKKERFSLILESASTNQTSMYLCASSLRQGKGNQPQHFGDGTRLSIL.

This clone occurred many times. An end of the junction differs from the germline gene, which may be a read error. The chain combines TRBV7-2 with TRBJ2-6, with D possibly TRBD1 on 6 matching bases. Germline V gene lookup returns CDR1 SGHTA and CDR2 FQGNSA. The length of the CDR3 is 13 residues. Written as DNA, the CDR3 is TGTGCCAGCAGCTCGGACAGTCGGATTGCATGGGTTTTC. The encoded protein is CASSSDSRIAWVF.

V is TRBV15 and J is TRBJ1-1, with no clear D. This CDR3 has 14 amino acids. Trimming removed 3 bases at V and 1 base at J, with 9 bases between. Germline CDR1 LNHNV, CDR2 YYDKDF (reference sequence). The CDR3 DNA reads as TGTGCCACCAGCAGGCAGGAGGGGAACACTGAAGCTTTCTTT. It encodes CATSRQEGNTEAFF.

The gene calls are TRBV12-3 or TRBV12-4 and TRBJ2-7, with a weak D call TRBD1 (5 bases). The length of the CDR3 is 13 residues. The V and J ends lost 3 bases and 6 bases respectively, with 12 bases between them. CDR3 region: CASSFTVRAEQYF. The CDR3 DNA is TGTGCCAGCAGTTTTACGGTCAGGGCCGAGCAGTACTTC.

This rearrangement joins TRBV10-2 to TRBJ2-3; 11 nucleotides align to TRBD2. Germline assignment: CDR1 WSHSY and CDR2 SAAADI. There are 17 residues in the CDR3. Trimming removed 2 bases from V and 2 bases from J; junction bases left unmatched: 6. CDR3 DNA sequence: TGCGCCAGCAGTGAGATACTAGCGGGGGCCGACACAGATACGCAGTATTTT. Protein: CASSEILAGADTDTQYF.

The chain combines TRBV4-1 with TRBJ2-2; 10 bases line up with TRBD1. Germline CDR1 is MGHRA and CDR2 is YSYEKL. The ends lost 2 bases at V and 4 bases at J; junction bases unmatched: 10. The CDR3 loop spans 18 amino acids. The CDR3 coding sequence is TGCGCCAGCAGCCAACAGCCTCGACAGGGGGCGACCACCGGGGAGCTGTTTTTT. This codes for CASSQQPRQGATTGELFF.

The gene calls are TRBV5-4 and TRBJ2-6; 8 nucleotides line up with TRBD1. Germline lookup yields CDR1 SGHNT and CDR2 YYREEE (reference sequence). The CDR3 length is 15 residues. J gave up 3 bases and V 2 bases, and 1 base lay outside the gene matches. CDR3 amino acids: CASSFRGLGANVLTF. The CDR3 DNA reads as TGTGCCAGCAGCTTCAGGGGGCTTGGGGCCAACGTCCTGACTTTC.

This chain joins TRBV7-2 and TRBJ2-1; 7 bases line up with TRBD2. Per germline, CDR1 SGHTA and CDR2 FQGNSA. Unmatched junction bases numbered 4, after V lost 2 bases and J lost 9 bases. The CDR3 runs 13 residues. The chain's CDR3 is CASSLSGIGEQFF. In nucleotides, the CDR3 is TGTGCCAGCAGCTTAAGCGGGATCGGTGAGCAGTTCTTC.

The CDR3 reads CASSLFSGGNEQFF. CDR3 nucleotides: TGTGCCAGCAGTTTATTCTCAGGGGGTAATGAGCAGTTCTTC. V and J are TRBV28 and TRBJ2-1; 7 nucleotides agree with TRBD1. The trim removed 1 base at V and 7 bases at J, leaving 4 bases unmatched. CDR1 MDHEN and CDR2 SYDVKM come from the germline V gene. The CDR3 is 14 amino acids.

The CDR3 region is CASSQTNEQFF. The CDR3 nucleotides read TGTGCCAGCAGTCAAACAAATGAGCAGTTCTTC. V usage is TRBV12-3 or TRBV12-4 and J usage is TRBJ2-1; no reliable D call. V gave up 5 bases and J gave up 7 bases, with 6 bases separating them. This CDR3 comprises 11 residues.